These 19 T cell receptor beta chains share one sample of origin, sequenced in a study of CXCR3-negative and CXCR3-positive naive CD8 T cells. The libraries of TRB cDNA were prepared using 5' RACE with UMI labels. Using the 5' RACE reads, TCRdb records one entry per CDR3 protein without DNA. The sample table includes fewer than 95,000 distinct CDR3 sequences. Sequencing used naive CXCR3- CD8+ T cells from blood. Subset meaning: CD45RO-CCR7+CD27+CD95- naive CD8+ T cells lacking CXCR3 (TNR3-). All receptors come from a human donor in good health. Some clones in this sample may be carry-over from other donors' samples.

The chain couples TRBV4-3 to TRBJ2-1. This CDR3 contains 17 residues. Germline CDR1 reads LGHNA; CDR2 reads YSLEER. This CDR3 reads CASSQDGEVKSYNEQFF.

CDR3 protein: CASSLAFDGSYEQYF. V gene TRBV11-2 combines with J gene TRBJ2-7. Germline V CDR1 and CDR2: SGHAT, FQNNGV. This CDR3 is built from 15 residues.

The chain couples TRBV29-1 to TRBJ1-5; TCRdb's D gene call, TRBD1, goes unchecked for lack of DNA. The CDR3 totals 13 residues. CDR1 SQVTM and CDR2 ANQGSEA come from the germline V gene. The CDR3 sequence: CSAVGVGNQPQHF.

The chain is built from TRBV6-5 and TRBJ2-3; TCRdb selects TRBD2, and the lack of DNA leaves this call unchecked. Per germline, CDR1 MNHEY and CDR2 SVGAGI. This CDR3 has 15 amino acids. CDR3 region: CASSQRGASTDTQYF.

This chain uses TRBV7-9 with TRBJ1-4. This CDR3 is 14 amino acids long. Germline values: CDR1 SEHNR, CDR2 FQNEAQ (reference sequence). CDR3 sequence: CASSLAGLDEKLFF.

The chain uses TRBV5-1 and TRBJ2-1; without DNA, the TCRdb call of TRBD2 cannot be checked. The CDR3 runs 13 residues. Germline V gene sequence: CDR1 SGHRS, CDR2 YFSETQ. The CDR3: CASSLEGGGEQFF.

The chain carries TRBV9 and TRBJ2-7; TCRdb indicates TRBD1, and absent DNA this call remains unverified. Germline CDR1 SGDLS, CDR2 YYNGEE. This CDR3 has 15 residues. This CDR3 is CASSVFPSFSYEQYF.

The V gene is TRBV11-3, the J gene TRBJ1-1; no DNA is available, so the TRBD1 call from TCRdb remains unchecked. There are 15 residues in the CDR3. Germline V gene lookup returns CDR1 SGHNT and CDR2 YENEEA. Here the CDR3 reads CASSLSGTGNTEAFF. Filled out from reference TRBV11-3 and TRBJ1-1, the complete variable domain reads EAGVVQSPRYKIIEKKQPVAFWCNPISGHNTLYWYLQNLGQGPELLIRYENEEAVDDSQLPKDRFSAERLKGVDSTLKIQPAELGDSAVYLCASSLSGTGNTEAFFGQGTRLTVV.

V usage is TRBV29-1 and J usage is TRBJ2-6; the D call of TRBD1 rests on TCRdb alone, since no DNA is present to check it. This CDR3 has 15 amino acids. CDR1 SQVTM and CDR2 ANQGSEA come from the germline V gene. CDR3 protein: CSVEGGPGGANVLTF.

The CDR3 spells CASSLEGTGYEQYF. The gene calls are TRBV5-1 and TRBJ2-7; the TCRdb call, TRBD1, lacks DNA for checking. Germline CDR1 and CDR2: SGHRS and YFSETQ. CDR3 length: 14 amino acids.

The gene calls are TRBV29-1 and TRBJ2-7; TCRdb names TRBD2, which stays unverified in the absence of DNA. CDR1 is SQVTM, CDR2 ANQGSEA, per germline. This CDR3 comprises 15 residues. The CDR3 loop is CSVDHEREWGLEQYF.

The gene calls are TRBV12-3 or TRBV12-4 and TRBJ2-7; TCRdb selects TRBD1, and the lack of DNA leaves this call unchecked. The CDR3 has 15 residues. The CDR3 sequence is CASSLGGTASYEQYF.

This chain uses TRBV18 with TRBJ2-3; TCRdb names TRBD1, which stays unverified in the absence of DNA. This CDR3 is 15 amino acids long. Germline V gene sequence: CDR1 KGHSH, CDR2 LQKENI. The CDR3 protein is CASSPRVAGTDTQYF.

The chain carries TRBV20-1 and TRBJ2-1; TCRdb indicates TRBD2, and absent DNA this call remains unverified. The CDR3 is 18 amino acids. The germline V gene has CDR1 DFQATT and CDR2 SNEGSKA (reference sequence). CDR3 region: CSARGLIFGGGTYNEQFF.

The chain combines TRBV29-1 with TRBJ2-7. The CDR3 covers 12 residues. Germline V gives CDR1 SQVTM, CDR2 ANQGSEA. This chain's CDR3 is CSVDDGAYEQYF.

J is TRBJ2-7 and V is TRBV23-1; TCRdb picks TRBD1, but there is no DNA to check that call. TRBV23-1 is labeled an ORF, and its function is uncertain. There are 18 residues in the CDR3. The CDR3 here is CASKLGQGERPRSYEQYF.

The chain is built from TRBV12-3 or TRBV12-4 and TRBJ2-7; no DNA is available, so the TRBD1 call from TCRdb remains unchecked. The CDR3 is 15 amino acids. CDR3 residues: CASSLAPGGTYEQYF.

The chain links TRBV12-3 or TRBV12-4 to TRBJ2-3; TCRdb selects TRBD2, and the lack of DNA leaves this call unchecked. The CDR3 has 17 residues. The CDR3 here is CASSGPGLAGATDTQYF.

V usage is TRBV7-9 and J usage is TRBJ2-5; with no DNA, the TCRdb D assignment of TRBD1 cannot be verified. Germline lookup yields CDR1 SEHNR and CDR2 FQNEAQ (reference sequence). The CDR3 length is 19 residues. CDR3: CASSLPGQSTTQRQETQYF.